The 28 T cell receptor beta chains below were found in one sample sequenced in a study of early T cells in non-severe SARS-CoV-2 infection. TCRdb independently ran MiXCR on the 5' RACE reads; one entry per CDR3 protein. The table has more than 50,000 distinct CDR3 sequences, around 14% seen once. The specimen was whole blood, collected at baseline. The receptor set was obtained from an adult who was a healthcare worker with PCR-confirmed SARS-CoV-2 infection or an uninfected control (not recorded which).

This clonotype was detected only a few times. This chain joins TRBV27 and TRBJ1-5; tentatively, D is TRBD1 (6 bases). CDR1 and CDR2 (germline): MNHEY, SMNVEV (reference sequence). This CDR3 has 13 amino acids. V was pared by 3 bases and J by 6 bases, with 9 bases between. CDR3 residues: CASSFGTSQPQHF. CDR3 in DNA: TGTGCCAGCAGTTTCGGGACAAGTCAGCCCCAGCATTTT.

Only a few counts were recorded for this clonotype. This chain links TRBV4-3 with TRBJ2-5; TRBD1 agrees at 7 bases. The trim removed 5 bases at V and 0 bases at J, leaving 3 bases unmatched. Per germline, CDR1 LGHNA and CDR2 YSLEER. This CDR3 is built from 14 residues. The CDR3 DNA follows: TGCGCCAGCAGCAAGGGGGCTAACCAAGAGACCCAGTACTTC. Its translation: CASSKGANQETQYF.

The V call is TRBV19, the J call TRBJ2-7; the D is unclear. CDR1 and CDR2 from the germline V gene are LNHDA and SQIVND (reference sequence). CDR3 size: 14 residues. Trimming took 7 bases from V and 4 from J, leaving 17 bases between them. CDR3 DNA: TGTGCCAGTACCCCCGGACCGCCGTGGTACGAGCAGTACTTC. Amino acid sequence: CASTPGPPWYEQYF.

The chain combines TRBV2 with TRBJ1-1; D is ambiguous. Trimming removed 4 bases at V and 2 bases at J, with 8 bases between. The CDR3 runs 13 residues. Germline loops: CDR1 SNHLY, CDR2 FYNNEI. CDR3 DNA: TGTGCCAGCAGTGTGAAGCCTAACACTGAAGCTTTCTTT. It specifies CASSVKPNTEAFF.

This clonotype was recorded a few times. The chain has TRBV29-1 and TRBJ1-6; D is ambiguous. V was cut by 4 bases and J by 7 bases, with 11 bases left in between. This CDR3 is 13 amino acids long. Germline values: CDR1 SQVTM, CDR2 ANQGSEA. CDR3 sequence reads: CSVVEGNNSPLHF. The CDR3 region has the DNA TGCAGCGTTGTTGAGGGTAACAATTCACCCCTCCACTTT.

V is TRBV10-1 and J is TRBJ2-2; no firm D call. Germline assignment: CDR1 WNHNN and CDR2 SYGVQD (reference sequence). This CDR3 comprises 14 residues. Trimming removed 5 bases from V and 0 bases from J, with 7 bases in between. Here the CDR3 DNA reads TGCGCCAGCAGTTTTACACCGAACACCGGGGAGCTGTTTTTT. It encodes CASSFTPNTGELFF.

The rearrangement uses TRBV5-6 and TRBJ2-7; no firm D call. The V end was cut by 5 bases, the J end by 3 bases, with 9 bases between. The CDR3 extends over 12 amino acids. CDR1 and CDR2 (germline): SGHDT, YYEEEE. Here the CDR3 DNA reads TGTGCCAGCAGTTTCGACCACTACGAGCAGTACTTC. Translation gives CASSFDHYEQYF.

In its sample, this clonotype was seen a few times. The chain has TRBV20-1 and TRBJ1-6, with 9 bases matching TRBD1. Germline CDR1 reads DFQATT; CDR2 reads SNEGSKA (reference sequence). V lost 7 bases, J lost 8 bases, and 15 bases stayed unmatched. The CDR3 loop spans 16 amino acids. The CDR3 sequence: CSGGAAGRQGDSPLHF. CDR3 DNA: TGCAGTGGCGGGGCGGCCGGCAGACAGGGGGATTCACCCCTCCACTTT.

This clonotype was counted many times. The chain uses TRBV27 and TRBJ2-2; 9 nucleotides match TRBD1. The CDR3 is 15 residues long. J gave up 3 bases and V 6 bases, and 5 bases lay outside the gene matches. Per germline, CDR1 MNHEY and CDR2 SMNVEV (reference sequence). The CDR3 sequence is CASRTGTGYTGELFF. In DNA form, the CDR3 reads TGTGCCAGCAGAACCGGGACAGGGTACACCGGGGAGCTGTTTTTT.

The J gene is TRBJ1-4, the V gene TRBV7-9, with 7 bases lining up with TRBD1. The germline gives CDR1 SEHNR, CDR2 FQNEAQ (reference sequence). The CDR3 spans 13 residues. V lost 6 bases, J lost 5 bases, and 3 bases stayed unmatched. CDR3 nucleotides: TGTGCCAGCAGTTTGGGACAGAATGAAAAACTGTTTTTT. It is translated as CASSLGQNEKLFF. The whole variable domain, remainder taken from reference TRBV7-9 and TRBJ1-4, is DTGVSQNPRHKITKRGQNVTFRCDPISEHNRLYWYRQTLGQGPEFLTYFQNEAQLEKSRLLSDRFSAERPKGSFSTLEIQRTEQGDSAMYLCASSLGQNEKLFFGSGTQLSVL.

CDR3 sequence reads: CASSLTAGKNTEAFF. CDR3 coding DNA: TGTGCCAGCAGCTTAACGGCGGGGAAGAACACTGAAGCTTTCTTT. The rearrangement links TRBV7-3 to TRBJ1-1; no reliable D call. The germline CDR1 and CDR2 sequences are SGHTA and FQGTGA. V lost 0 bases and J 1 base, leaving 9 bases between the germline ends. CDR3 length equals 15 residues.

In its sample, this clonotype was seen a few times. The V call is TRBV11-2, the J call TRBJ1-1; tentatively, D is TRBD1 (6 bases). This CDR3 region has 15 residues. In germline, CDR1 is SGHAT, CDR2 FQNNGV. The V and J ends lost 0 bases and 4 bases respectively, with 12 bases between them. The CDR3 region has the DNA TGTGCCAGCAGCTTAGATCAGGGGTTCCGCACTGAAGCTTTCTTT. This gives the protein CASSLDQGFRTEAFF.

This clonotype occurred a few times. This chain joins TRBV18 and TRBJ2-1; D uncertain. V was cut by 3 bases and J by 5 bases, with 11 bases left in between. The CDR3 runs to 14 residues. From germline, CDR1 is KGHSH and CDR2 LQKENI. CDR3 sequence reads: CASSPSNRDNEQFF. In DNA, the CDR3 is TGTGCCAGCTCACCCTCGAATAGAGACAATGAGCAGTTCTTC.

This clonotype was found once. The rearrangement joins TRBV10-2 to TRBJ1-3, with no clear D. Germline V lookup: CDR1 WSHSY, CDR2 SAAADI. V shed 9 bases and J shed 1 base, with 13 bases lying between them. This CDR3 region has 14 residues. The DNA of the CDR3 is TGCGCCAGTACCGCCCTAAGTTCTGGAAACACCATATATTTT. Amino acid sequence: CASTALSSGNTIYF.

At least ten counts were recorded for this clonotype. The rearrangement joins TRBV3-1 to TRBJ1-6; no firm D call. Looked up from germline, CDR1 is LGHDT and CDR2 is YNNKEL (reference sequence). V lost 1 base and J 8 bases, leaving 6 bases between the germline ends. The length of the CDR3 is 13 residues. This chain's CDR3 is CASSQGRDSPLHF. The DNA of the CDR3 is TGTGCCAGCAGCCAAGGGAGGGATTCACCCCTCCACTTT.

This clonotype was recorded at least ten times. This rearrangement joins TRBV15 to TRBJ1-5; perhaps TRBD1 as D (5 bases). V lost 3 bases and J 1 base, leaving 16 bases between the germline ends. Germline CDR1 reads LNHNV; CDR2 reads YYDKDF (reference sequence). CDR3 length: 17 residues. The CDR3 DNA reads TGTGCCACCAGCAGCGCGGGCAGGGCGGGAAGCAATCAGCCCCAGCATTTT. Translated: CATSSAGRAGSNQPQHF.

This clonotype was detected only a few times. The CDR3 here is CASSAQEATDTQYF. Written as DNA, the CDR3 is TGTGCCAGCAGCGCGCAGGAAGCTACAGATACGCAGTATTTT. This chain connects TRBV7-6 to TRBJ2-3; no definite D call. CDR1 and CDR2 from the germline V gene are SGHVS and FNYEAQ. This CDR3 spans 14 amino acids. Trimming stripped 5 bases from V and 3 bases from J, with 12 bases between. Full variable domain (rest looked up from reference TRBV7-6 and TRBJ2-3): GAGVSQSPRYKVTKRGQDVALRCDPISGHVSLYWYRQALGQGPEFLTYFNYEAQQDKSGLPNDRFSAERPEGSISTLTIQRTEQRDSAMYRCASSAQEATDTQYFGPGTRLTVL.

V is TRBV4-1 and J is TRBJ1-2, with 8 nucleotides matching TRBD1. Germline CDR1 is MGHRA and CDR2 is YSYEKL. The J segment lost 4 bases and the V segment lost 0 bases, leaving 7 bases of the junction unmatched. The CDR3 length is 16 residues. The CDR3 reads CASSQDRTGSSYGYTF. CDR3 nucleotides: TGCGCCAGCAGCCAAGATCGGACAGGGAGTAGCTATGGCTACACCTTC.

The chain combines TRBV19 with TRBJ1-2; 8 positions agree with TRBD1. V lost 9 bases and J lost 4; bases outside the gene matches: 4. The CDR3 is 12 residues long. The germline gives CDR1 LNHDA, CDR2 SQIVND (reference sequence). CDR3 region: CASGQGPYGYTF. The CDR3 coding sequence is TGTGCCAGCGGACAGGGACCCTATGGCTACACCTTC.

The CDR3 reads CASSFLGSYGYTF. In nucleotides, the CDR3 is TGTGCCAGCAGCTTTTTAGGCAGCTATGGCTACACCTTC. The chain uses TRBV11-2 and TRBJ1-2; the D is unclear. The CDR3 loop spans 13 amino acids. Trimming left V 3 bases short and J 4 bases short, with 9 bases between. From germline, CDR1 is SGHAT and CDR2 FQNNGV.

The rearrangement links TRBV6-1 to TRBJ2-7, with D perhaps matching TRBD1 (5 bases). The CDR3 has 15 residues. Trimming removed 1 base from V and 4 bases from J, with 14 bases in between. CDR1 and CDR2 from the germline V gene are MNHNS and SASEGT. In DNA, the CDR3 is TGTGCCAGCAGTGAAGAGGGGCTCTTAACTTACGAGCAGTACTTC. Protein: CASSEEGLLTYEQYF.

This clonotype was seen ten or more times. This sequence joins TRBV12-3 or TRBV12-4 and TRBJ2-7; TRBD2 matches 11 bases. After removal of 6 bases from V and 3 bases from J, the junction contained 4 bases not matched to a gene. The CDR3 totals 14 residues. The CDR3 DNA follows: TGTGCCAGCAGCCATGGGACTAGCGGCTACGAGCAGTACTTC. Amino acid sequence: CASSHGTSGYEQYF.

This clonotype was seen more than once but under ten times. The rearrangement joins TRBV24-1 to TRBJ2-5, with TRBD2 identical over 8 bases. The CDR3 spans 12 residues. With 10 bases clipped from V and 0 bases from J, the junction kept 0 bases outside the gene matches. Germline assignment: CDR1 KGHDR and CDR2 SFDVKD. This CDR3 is CATSGDQETQYF. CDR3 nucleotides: TGTGCCACTAGCGGGGACCAAGAGACCCAGTACTTC.

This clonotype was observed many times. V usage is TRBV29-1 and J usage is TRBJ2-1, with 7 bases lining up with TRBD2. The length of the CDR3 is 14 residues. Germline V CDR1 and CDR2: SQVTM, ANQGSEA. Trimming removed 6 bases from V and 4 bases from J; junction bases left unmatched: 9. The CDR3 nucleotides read TGCAGCGTAAGACTAGCCGCAGCTTACAATGAGCAGTTCTTC. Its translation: CSVRLAAAYNEQFF.

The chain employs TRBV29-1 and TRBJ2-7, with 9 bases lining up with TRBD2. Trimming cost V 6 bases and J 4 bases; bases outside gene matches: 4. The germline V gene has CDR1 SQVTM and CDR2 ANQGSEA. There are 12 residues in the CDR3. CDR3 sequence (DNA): TGCAGCGTCCGACTAGCGGCTTACGAGCAGTACTTC. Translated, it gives CSVRLAAYEQYF.

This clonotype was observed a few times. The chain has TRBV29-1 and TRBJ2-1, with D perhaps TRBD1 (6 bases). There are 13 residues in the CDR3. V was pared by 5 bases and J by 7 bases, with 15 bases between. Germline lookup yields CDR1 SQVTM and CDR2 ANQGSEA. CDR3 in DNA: TGCAGCGTTCCCCCAGGGGTAGAGAATGAGCAGTTCTTC. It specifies CSVPPGVENEQFF.

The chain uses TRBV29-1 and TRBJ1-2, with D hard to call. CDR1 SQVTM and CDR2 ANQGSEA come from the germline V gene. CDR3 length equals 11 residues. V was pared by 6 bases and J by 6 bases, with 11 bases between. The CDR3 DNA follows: TGCAGCGTCGTAGGGCAGGATGGCTACACCTTC. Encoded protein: CSVVGQDGYTF.

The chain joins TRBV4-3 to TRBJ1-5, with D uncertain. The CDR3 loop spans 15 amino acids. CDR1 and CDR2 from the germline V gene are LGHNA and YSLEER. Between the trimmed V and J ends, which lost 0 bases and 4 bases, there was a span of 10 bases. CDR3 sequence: CASSQDMMRNQPQHF. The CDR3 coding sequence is TGCGCCAGCAGCCAAGATATGATGCGGAATCAGCCCCAGCATTTT.